This entry concerns a single TCR beta chain. Germline V gene data show CDR1 as SGHDT and CDR2 as YYEEEE. The CDR3 is 16 amino acids. V dropped 2 bases and J dropped 10; count of bases not matched to a gene: 6. This record comes from a study of shared T cell receptors in the human thymus. Clones were sequenced by immunoSEQ multiplex PCR, and TCRdb holds only the in-frame ones, with some missing. The sample has 650,000 to 950,000 clones, approximately 85% seen once; the top ten hold 0.008% to 0.011%. In addition, the sample was reused for a study of human thymus T cells. According to that study: Donors were healthy Finnish babies undergoing corrective operations for congenital heart defects. Corrective heart surgery yielded resections, and these provided the thymus tissue.

This clonotype was obtained from a girl under two years old with a congenital heart defect. The sequencing sample was made of thymocytes. This chain joins TRBV5-6 and TRBJ2-1; TRBD2 matches 16 bases. In DNA form, the CDR3 reads TGTGCCAGCAGCTTCGGGACTAGCGGGGGGGGTAGCGAGCAGTTCTTC. Encoded protein: CASSFGTSGGGSEQFF.